One T cell receptor beta chain is described in this entry. The sample comes from a study of T cells expressing NK-cell markers. TCRdb processed the 5' RACE reads again and assigns one entry to each CDR3 protein, with no DNA. The ten most abundant clones cover 7.3% of a sample with about 450,000 distinct CDR3 sequences. The CDR3 length is 12 residues. Germline-derived CDR1 and CDR2 are SQVTM and ANQGSEA. The sequenced sample was blood T cells: a sorted CD56 or NKG2C T cell subset, CD4+ or CD8+ T cells, or bulk PBMC T cells (not recorded which). The sequence derives from a woman aged 18 to 75 in good health. V usage is TRBV29-1 and J usage is TRBJ2-7; no DNA is available, so the TRBD1 call from TCRdb remains unchecked. This chain's CDR3 is CSVEGDLGEQYF.